The rows below give T cell receptor beta chains drawn from one sample of a study of blood T cell repertoires in COVID-19. Clones were sequenced by immunoSEQ multiplex PCR, and TCRdb holds only the in-frame ones, with some missing. The sample carries more than 10,000 clones, about 88% recorded once. Sequenced sample: peripheral blood. These receptors were obtained from a human donor in a cohort sampled during active COVID-19. Both conserved end residues are part of each CDR3. Each record gives: D gene, V gene, J gene, CDR3 DNA, CDR3 protein. The D gene is left open where the match is weak.

TRBD1	TRBV11-1	TRBJ1-6	TGTGCCAGCACCCTCGGGACAGGGTTCCAGGATTCACCCCTCCACTTT	CASTLGTGFQDSPLHF
TRBD1	TRBV27	TRBJ2-1	TGTGCCAGCAGACTAGGGGGCGGAGCCTACAATGAGCAGTTCTTC	CASRLGGGAYNEQFF
TRBD2	TRBV7-9	TRBJ2-1	TGTGCCAGCAGCTTACTAACGGGAGGGCCCCCATATGAGCAGTTCTTC	CASSLLTGGPPYEQFF
-	TRBV11-2	TRBJ2-3	TGTGCCAGCAGCTTCCAGGGAACAGATACGCAGTATTTT	CASSFQGTDTQYF
TRBD1	TRBV5-1	TRBJ2-1	TGCGCCAGCAGCTCACAGACAGGGTTGGATGAGCAGTTCTTC	CASSSQTGLDEQFF
-	TRBV27	TRBJ2-7	TGTGCCAGCAGACCCGGACGGGGCTACGAGCAGTACTTC	CASRPGRGYEQYF
-	TRBV7-9	TRBJ2-5	TGTGCCAGCAGATTAGGCAGGGGACAAGAGACCCAGTACTTC	CASRLGRGQETQYF
-	TRBV19	TRBJ2-1	TGTGCCAGTAGTATTTCCGCTAGCCTTGAGCAGTTCTTC	CASSISASLEQFF
-	TRBV7-2	TRBJ1-5	TGTGCCAGCAGCAGGGAGGGGGGGGCCCAGCCCCAGCATTTT	CASSREGGAQPQHF
TRBD1	TRBV9	TRBJ1-1	TGTGCCAGCAGCGTAGTAGGACAGGGGAGCACTGAAGCTTTCTTT	CASSVVGQGSTEAFF
TRBD1	TRBV9	TRBJ2-1	TGTGCCAGCAGCCCAGGGGGCGCTTACAATGAGCAGTTCTTC	CASSPGGAYNEQFF
-	TRBV6-5	TRBJ1-2	TGTGCCAGCAGCCTCGCCCAGGGCTATGGCTACACCTTC	CASSLAQGYGYTF
TRBD1	TRBV6-4	TRBJ2-1	TGTGCCAGCAGTGAGTCACAGGGGTACAATGAGCAGTTCTTC	CASSESQGYNEQFF
-	TRBV6-5	TRBJ2-7	TGTGCCAGCAGTTACACCCAGGGGTACGAGCAGTACTTC	CASSYTQGYEQYF
TRBD2	TRBV24-1	TRBJ2-3	TGTGCCACCAGTGACCCTAGCGGGGGGGCACATACGCAGTATTTT	CATSDPSGGAHTQYF
TRBD1	TRBV5-1	TRBJ2-7	TGCGCCAGCAGCTTCGGGACAGTAATTACCTACGAGCAGTACTTC	CASSFGTVITYEQYF
-	TRBV5-5	TRBJ1-1	TGTGCCAGCAGCTTGCAGGTATCGATCACTGAAGCTTTCTTT	CASSLQVSITEAFF
TRBD1	TRBV7-6	TRBJ1-3	TGTGCCAGCAGCCCCGGACAGGAAGGAACTGGAAACACCATATATTTT	CASSPGQEGTGNTIYF
-	TRBV6-5	TRBJ1-4	TGTGCCAGCAGTTACCAGGGAGGCGGTGAAAAACTGTTTTTT	CASSYQGGGEKLFF
TRBD2	TRBV19	TRBJ2-1	TGTGCCAGTAGTTGGGGGACTAGCGGAACCAATGAGCAGTTCTTC	CASSWGTSGTNEQFF
TRBD2	TRBV7-9	TRBJ2-1	TGTGCCAGCAGCTCGATGACTAGCGGGAGTGGGCATGAGCAGTTCTTC	CASSSMTSGSGHEQFF
TRBD2	TRBV7-6	TRBJ2-2	TGTGCCAGCAGCTTATCTTATCCAACGGGAGGGCTGAACACCGGGGAGCTGTTTTTT	CASSLSYPTGGLNTGELFF